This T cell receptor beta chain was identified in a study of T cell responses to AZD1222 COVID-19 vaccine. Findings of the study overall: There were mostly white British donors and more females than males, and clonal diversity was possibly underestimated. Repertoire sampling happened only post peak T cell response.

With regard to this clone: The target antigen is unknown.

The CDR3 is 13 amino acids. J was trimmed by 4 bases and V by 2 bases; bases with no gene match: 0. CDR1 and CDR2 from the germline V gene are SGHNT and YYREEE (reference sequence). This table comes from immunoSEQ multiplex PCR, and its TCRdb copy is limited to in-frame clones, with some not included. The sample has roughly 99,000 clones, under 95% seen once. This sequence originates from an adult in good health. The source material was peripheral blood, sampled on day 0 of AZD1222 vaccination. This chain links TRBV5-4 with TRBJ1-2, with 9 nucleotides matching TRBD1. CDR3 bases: TGTGCCAGCAGCTTACAGGGGGCCTATGGCTACACCTTC. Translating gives CASSLQGAYGYTF.